The 17 T cell receptor beta chains below were found in one sample sequenced in a study of cytomegalovirus exposure and HLA in healthy donors. PCR was performed using 60 Vbeta and 13 Jbeta primers. Profiled with immunoSEQ multiplex PCR; TCRdb holds only in-frame clones, not every one. The sample includes fewer than 120,000 clones, over 60% of them seen just once. The sample consisted of PBMCs. The receptors derive from a woman under 40 in good health and CMV-seronegative.

The chain carries TRBV9 and TRBJ2-5; D gene unclear. CDR3 size: 14 residues. V was trimmed by 3 bases and J by 3 bases, leaving 12 bases between them. The germline gives CDR1 SGDLS, CDR2 YYNGEE. DNA for the CDR3: TGTGCCAGCAGCGCCGACACAACCGAAGAGACCCAGTACTTC. Translated: CASSADTTEETQYF.

This clone has a single count. The chain combines TRBV7-6 with TRBJ1-1; no firm D call. Germline V gene lookup returns CDR1 SGHVS and CDR2 FNYEAQ. The CDR3 has 14 amino acids. Between the trimmed V and J ends, which lost 3 bases and 1 base, there was a span of 9 bases. The CDR3 sequence: CASSFTQSNTEAFF. CDR3 sequence (DNA): TGTGCCAGCAGCTTTACCCAGTCGAACACTGAAGCTTTCTTT.

The rearrangement links TRBV18 to TRBJ2-1; a possible D gene is TRBD2 (6 bases). Germline V gives CDR1 KGHSH, CDR2 LQKENI. The CDR3 covers 18 residues. V lost 3 bases, J lost 4 bases, and 22 bases lay in between. CDR3 in DNA: TGTGCCAGCTCACCGGGGTCGGTGGCGGGGAGACTGTACAATGAGCAGTTCTTC. Encoded protein: CASSPGSVAGRLYNEQFF.

V and J are TRBV9 and TRBJ2-7, with 8 bases that match TRBD2. The V gene's germline CDR1 is SGDLS and CDR2 YYNGEE. Trimming at V came to 4 bases and at J to 2 bases, leaving 5 bases not matched to a gene. CDR3 length: 14 amino acids. The CDR3 spells CASSSGLDPYEQYF. In nucleotides, the CDR3 is TGTGCCAGCAGCTCGGGACTAGACCCCTACGAGCAGTACTTC.

V gene TRBV30 combines with J gene TRBJ1-5; a possible D gene is TRBD1 (6 bases). Germline CDR1 GTSNPN, CDR2 SVGIG (reference sequence). This CDR3 comprises 13 residues. Trimming cost V 8 bases and J 9 bases, with 20 bases left between them. This chain's CDR3 is CAATQGTGRPQHF. The CDR3 DNA is TGTGCCGCAACCCAGGGAACAGGGAGGCCCCAGCATTTT. The complete variable domain, with remaining parts taken from reference TRBV30 and TRBJ1-5, reads SQTIHQWPATLVQPVGSPLSLECTVEGTSNPNLYWYRQAAGRGLQLLFYSVGIGQISSEVPQNLSASRPQDRQFILSSKKLLLSDSGFYLCAATQGTGRPQHFGDGTRLSIL.

A single count supports this clone. The chain has TRBV28 and TRBJ1-1; D unclear. The ends were cut back, 6 bases at V and 8 bases at J, with 16 bases in the middle. Per germline, CDR1 MDHEN and CDR2 SYDVKM. The length of the CDR3 is 13 residues. This CDR3 reads CASRHGGMGEAFF. The CDR3, as DNA: TGTGCCAGCAGGCACGGAGGGATGGGGGAAGCTTTCTTT.

The rearrangement links TRBV14 to TRBJ2-4, with 7 bases that match TRBD2. The CDR3 covers 17 residues. The germline CDR1 and CDR2 sequences are SGHDN and FVKESK. The junction had 6 bases not matched to a gene; V was cut back by 1 base and J by 0 bases. The CDR3 coding sequence is TGTGCCAGCAGCCAAGGCAGGCAGCGGGGAGCCAAAAACATTCAGTACTTC. Translation: CASSQGRQRGAKNIQYF.

The rearrangement joins TRBV9 to TRBJ1-6; D perhaps matches TRBD1 (5 bases). V was clipped by 0 bases and J by 7 bases, with 8 bases between them. Germline V lookup: CDR1 SGDLS, CDR2 YYNGEE. This CDR3 has 14 amino acids. Here the CDR3 DNA reads TGTGCCAGCAGCGTAGAGGCAGGGAATTCACCCCTCCACTTT. Translated, it gives CASSVEAGNSPLHF.

The chain recombines TRBV4-3 with TRBJ1-3; D is ambiguous. CDR3 length: 16 amino acids. Germline V CDR1 and CDR2: LGHNA, YSLEER. The V and J ends lost 0 bases and 4 bases respectively, with 13 bases between them. CDR3 DNA: TGCGCCAGCAGCCAAGATTTTCCGGCAGGCGGAAACACCATATATTTT. It codes for CASSQDFPAGGNTIYF.

This chain links TRBV30 with TRBJ1-3; a weak D match, TRBD1 (6 bases). Germline lookup yields CDR1 GTSNPN and CDR2 SVGIG (reference sequence). The length of the CDR3 is 18 residues. Trimming stripped 0 bases from V and 0 bases from J, with 18 bases between. CDR3 coding DNA: TGTGCCTGGAGTGTGGGGGCCTGGGGACCGAACTCTGGAAACACCATATATTTT. Translated, it gives CAWSVGAWGPNSGNTIYF.

The J gene is TRBJ1-1, the V gene TRBV7-9, with TRBD1 matching 8 bases. Germline lookup yields CDR1 SEHNR and CDR2 FQNEAQ (reference sequence). This CDR3 is built from 18 residues. V was pared by 2 bases and J by 0 bases, with 11 bases of the junction left unmatched. The CDR3 DNA sequence: TGTGCCAGCAGCTTAAAGGTGGGACAGGCCGGATTGAACACTGAAGCTTTCTTT. Residues: CASSLKVGQAGLNTEAFF.

J is TRBJ1-4 and V is TRBV28; maybe TRBD1 (6 bases). This CDR3 spans 16 amino acids. From germline, CDR1 is MDHEN and CDR2 SYDVKM. Trimming stripped 5 bases from V and 4 bases from J, with 17 bases between. CDR3 region: CASSPETGTINEKLFF. CDR3 bases: TGTGCCAGCAGTCCCGAGACAGGAACCATTAATGAAAAACTGTTTTTT.

The chain links TRBV30 to TRBJ2-7; D is perhaps TRBD1 (5 bases). This CDR3 is built from 13 residues. The germline gives CDR1 GTSNPN, CDR2 SVGIG (reference sequence). V was shortened by 2 bases and J by 6 bases, with 14 bases between the two germline ends. The CDR3 DNA reads TGTGCCTGGAGTTTAGCAGGGAATAGCGAGCAGTACTTC. Its translation is CAWSLAGNSEQYF.

This clone was observed a handful of times. The chain has TRBV4-1 and TRBJ2-1; TRBD2 matches 9 bases. V dropped 3 bases and J dropped 6; count of bases not matched to a gene: 6. The CDR3 runs to 15 residues. Per germline, CDR1 MGHRA and CDR2 YSYEKL. The CDR3 protein is CASSHQAGGANEQFF. In DNA form, the CDR3 reads TGCGCCAGCAGCCACCAAGCGGGAGGTGCCAATGAGCAGTTCTTC.

The rearrangement links TRBV7-9 to TRBJ1-4; D may be TRBD1 (5 bases). CDR3 size: 15 residues. V dropped 6 bases and J dropped 7 bases, with 18 bases sitting between them. The germline CDR1 and CDR2 sequences are SEHNR and FQNEAQ (reference sequence). The CDR3 bases are TGTGCCAGCAGTGACGGGCGGACACCCTCTGAAAAACTGTTTTTT. It encodes CASSDGRTPSEKLFF.

This clone is a singleton in its sample. The chain is built from TRBV29-1 and TRBJ1-2; a possible D gene is TRBD1 (5 bases). CDR3 size: 13 residues. Germline loops: CDR1 SQVTM, CDR2 ANQGSEA. V dropped 6 bases and J dropped 4 bases, with 15 bases sitting between them. CDR3 nucleotides: TGCAGCGTCCCTGGGGGGAGCAGCTATGGCTACACCTTC. Translated, it gives CSVPGGSSYGYTF. Full variable domain (missing parts from reference TRBV29-1 and TRBJ1-2): SAVISQKPSRDICQRGTSLTIQCQVDSQVTMMFWYRQQPGQSLTLIATANQGSEATYESGFVIDKFPISRPNLTFSTLTVSNMSPEDSSIYLCSVPGGSSYGYTFGSGTRLTVV.

The rearrangement joins TRBV29-1 to TRBJ2-7; TRBD1 agrees at 8 bases. CDR3 length: 12 residues. Germline CDR1 SQVTM, CDR2 ANQGSEA. J lost 6 bases, V lost 4 bases, and 5 bases had no gene match. The CDR3 coding sequence is TGCAGCGTTGGGGACAGGATGAGCGAGCAGTACTTC. This codes for CSVGDRMSEQYF.